This T cell receptor beta chain was retrieved from a study of T cells after posttransplantation cyclophosphamide. The ends were cut back, 2 bases at V and 0 bases at J, with 11 bases in the middle. Germline CDR1 and CDR2: SGHRS and YFSETQ. This CDR3 contains 15 residues. The protocol was immunoSEQ multiplex PCR, while the TCRdb copy is restricted to in-frame clones and leaves out a portion. The table lists tens of thousands of clones, 85% to 90% of them singletons, with less than 3.5% in the top ten. Sequenced input: PBMCs. The TCR comes from a man aged 25 to 40 with a blood cancer, CMV-positive, and with a related stem cell donor. The chain links TRBV5-1 to TRBJ2-5; a possible D gene is TRBD2 (5 bases). The CDR3 reads CASSFRGQNQETQYF. In DNA form, the CDR3 reads TGCGCCAGCAGCTTCCGAGGGCAGAACCAAGAGACCCAGTACTTC.